This T cell receptor beta chain derives from a study of cytomegalovirus exposure and HLA in healthy donors. Remarks on this clone: Its antigen is undetermined.

J was trimmed by 1 base and V by 3 bases; bases with no gene match: 9. Germline CDR1 is SGHRS and CDR2 is YFSETQ. The length of the CDR3 is 16 residues. Study conclusions and caveats: Reported findings show TCR beta sequences accurately forecast HLA-A and HLA-B alleles in most subjects.

The study ran its PCR with 60 Vbeta and 13 Jbeta primers. Here immunoSEQ multiplex PCR was the method, and the copy in TCRdb shows in-frame clones only, minus some. The data hold about 170,000 clones, with 80% observed a single time. The chain employs TRBV5-1 and TRBJ1-1; TRBD1 agrees at 7 bases. The material sequenced was PBMCs. The clonotype was recovered from a woman aged 45-59 years in good health and CMV-seropositive. CDR3 nucleotides: TGCGCCAGCAGCTCGGGCCCGGGACAGACGAACACTGAAGCTTTCTTT. Protein sequence: CASSSGPGQTNTEAFF.